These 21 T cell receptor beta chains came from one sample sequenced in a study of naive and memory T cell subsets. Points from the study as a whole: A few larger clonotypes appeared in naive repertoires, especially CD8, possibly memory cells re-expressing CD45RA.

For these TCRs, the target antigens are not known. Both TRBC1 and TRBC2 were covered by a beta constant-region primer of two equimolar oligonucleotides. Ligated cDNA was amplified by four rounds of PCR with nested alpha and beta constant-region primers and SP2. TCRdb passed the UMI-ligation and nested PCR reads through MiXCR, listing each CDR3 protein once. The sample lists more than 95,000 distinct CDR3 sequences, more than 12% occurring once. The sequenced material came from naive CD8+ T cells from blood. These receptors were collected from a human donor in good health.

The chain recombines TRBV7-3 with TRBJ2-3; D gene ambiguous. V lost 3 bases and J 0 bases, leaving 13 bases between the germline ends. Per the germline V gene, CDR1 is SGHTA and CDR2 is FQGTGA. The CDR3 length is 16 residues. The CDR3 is CASSFLPGASTDTQYF. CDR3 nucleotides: TGTGCCAGCAGCTTTCTCCCCGGTGCTAGCACAGATACGCAGTATTTT.

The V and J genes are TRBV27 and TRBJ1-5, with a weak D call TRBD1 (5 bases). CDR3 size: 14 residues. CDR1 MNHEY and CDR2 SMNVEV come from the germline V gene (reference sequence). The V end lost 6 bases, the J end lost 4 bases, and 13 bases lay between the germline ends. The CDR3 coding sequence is TGTGCCAGCAGGACCGCAGGGAGTAATCAGCCCCAGCATTTT. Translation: CASRTAGSNQPQHF.

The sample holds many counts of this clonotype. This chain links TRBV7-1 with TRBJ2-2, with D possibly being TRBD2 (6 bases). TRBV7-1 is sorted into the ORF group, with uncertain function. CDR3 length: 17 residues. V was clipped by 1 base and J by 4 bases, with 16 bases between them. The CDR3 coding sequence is TGTGCCAGCAGCTCAGACCAGGCGGGATTTAGCACCGGGGAGCTGTTTTTT. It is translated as CASSSDQAGFSTGELFF.

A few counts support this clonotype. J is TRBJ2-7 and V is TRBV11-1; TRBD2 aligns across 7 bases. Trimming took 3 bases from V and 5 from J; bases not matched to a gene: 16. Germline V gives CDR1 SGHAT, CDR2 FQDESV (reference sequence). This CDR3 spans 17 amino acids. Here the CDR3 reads CASSFSQGGLAADEQYF. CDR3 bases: TGTGCCAGCAGCTTCTCCCAAGGTGGGCTAGCGGCCGACGAGCAGTACTTC.

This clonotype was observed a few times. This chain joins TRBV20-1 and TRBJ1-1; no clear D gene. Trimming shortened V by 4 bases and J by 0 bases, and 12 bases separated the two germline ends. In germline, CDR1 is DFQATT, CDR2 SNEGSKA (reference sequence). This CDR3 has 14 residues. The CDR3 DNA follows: TGCAGTGCTACGGTGTACGATCTGAACACTGAAGCTTTCTTT. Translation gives CSATVYDLNTEAFF.

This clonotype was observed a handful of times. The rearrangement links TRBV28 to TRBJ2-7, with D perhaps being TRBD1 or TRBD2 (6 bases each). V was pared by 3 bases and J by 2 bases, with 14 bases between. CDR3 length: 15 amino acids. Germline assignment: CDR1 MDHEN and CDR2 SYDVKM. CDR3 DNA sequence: TGTGCCAGCAGTTTGGGGTCCGGGGGCCCCTACGAGCAGTACTTC. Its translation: CASSLGSGGPYEQYF.

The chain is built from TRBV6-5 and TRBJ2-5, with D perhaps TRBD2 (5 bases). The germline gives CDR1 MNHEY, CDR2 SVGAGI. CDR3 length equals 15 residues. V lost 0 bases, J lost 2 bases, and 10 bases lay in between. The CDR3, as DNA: TGTGCCAGCAGTTACTCAGAGGGAAATCAAGAGACCCAGTACTTC. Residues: CASSYSEGNQETQYF.

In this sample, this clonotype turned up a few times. In DNA form, the CDR3 reads TGTGCCAGCAGCTTGGCCATTGGACCTAACTATGGCTACACCTTC. It translates to CASSLAIGPNYGYTF. The chain links TRBV5-5 to TRBJ1-2; no clear D gene. CDR3 size: 15 residues. Germline assignment: CDR1 SGHKS and CDR2 YYEKEE (reference sequence). Trimming pared 0 bases from V and 0 bases from J, leaving 9 bases between.

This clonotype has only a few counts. The CDR3 region has the DNA TGTGCCAGCACCCCCCTAGCGGGGACTTGGCGAGAGCAGTTCTTC. Translated, it gives CASTPLAGTWREQFF. This rearrangement joins TRBV28 to TRBJ2-1; 9 nucleotides match TRBD2. Germline CDR1 reads MDHEN; CDR2 reads SYDVKM. The CDR3 extends over 15 amino acids. V gave up 7 bases and J gave up 10 bases; unmatched junction bases: 14. The whole variable domain, remainder taken from reference TRBV28 and TRBJ2-1, is DVKVTQSSRYLVKRTGEKVFLECVQDMDHENMFWYRQDPGLGLRLIYFSYDVKMKEKGDIPEGYSVSREKKERFSLILESASTNQTSMYLCASTPLAGTWREQFFGPGTRLTVL.

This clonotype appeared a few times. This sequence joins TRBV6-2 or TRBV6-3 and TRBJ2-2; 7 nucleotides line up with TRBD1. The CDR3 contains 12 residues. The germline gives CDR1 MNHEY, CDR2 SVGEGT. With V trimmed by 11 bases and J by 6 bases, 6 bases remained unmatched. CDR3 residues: CAGETGSGELFF. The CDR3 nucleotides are TGTGCCGGGGAGACAGGGTCCGGGGAGCTGTTTTTT.

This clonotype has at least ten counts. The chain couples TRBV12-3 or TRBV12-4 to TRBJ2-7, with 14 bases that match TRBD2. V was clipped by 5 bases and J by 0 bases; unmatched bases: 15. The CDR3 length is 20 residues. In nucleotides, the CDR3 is TGTGCCAGCAGTCACAGGTTGGGGACTAGCGGGAGCCTCAGCTCCTACGAGCAGTACTTC. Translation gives CASSHRLGTSGSLSSYEQYF.

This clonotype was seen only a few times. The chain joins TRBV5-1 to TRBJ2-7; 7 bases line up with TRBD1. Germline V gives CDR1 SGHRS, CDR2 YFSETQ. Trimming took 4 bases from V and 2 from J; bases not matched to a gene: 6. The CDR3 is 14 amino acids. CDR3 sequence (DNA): TGCGCCAGCAGCGGGGGACAGAAGACCTACGAGCAGTACTTC. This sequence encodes CASSGGQKTYEQYF.

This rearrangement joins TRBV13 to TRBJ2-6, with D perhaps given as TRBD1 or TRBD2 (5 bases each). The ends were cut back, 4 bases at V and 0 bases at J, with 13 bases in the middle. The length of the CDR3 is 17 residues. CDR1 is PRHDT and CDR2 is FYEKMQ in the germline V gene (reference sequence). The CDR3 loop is CASSSRDDPSGANVLTF. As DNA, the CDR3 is TGTGCCAGCAGCTCCCGGGACGACCCCTCTGGGGCCAACGTCCTGACTTTC.

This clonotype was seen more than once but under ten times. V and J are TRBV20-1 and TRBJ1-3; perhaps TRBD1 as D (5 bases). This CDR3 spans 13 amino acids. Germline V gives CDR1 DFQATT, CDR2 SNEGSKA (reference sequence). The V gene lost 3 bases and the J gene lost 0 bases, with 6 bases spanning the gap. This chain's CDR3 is CSARGVSGNTIYF. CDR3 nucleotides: TGCAGTGCTAGGGGGGTCTCTGGAAACACCATATATTTT.

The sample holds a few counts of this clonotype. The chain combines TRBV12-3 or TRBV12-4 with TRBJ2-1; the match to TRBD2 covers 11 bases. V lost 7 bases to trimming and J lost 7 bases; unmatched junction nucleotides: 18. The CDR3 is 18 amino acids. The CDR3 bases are TGTGCCAGCACCTTTTTGACCGTTTTAGCGGGGGGGGATAATGAGCAGTTCTTC. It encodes CASTFLTVLAGGDNEQFF.

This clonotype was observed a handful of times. CDR3 bases: TGTGCCAGCAAACCCCACGGGCTAGCGGGAGATGAGCAGTTCTTC. This translates into CASKPHGLAGDEQFF. V gene TRBV12-3 or TRBV12-4 combines with J gene TRBJ2-1; 10 nucleotides match TRBD2. The trim removed 7 bases at V and 8 bases at J, leaving 11 bases unmatched. This CDR3 is built from 15 residues.

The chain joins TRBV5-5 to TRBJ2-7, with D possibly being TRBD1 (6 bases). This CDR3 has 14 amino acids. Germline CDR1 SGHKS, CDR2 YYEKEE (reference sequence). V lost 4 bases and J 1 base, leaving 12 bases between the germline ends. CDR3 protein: CASSTMTGSYEQYF. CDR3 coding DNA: TGTGCCAGCAGCACGATGACAGGATCCTACGAGCAGTACTTC.

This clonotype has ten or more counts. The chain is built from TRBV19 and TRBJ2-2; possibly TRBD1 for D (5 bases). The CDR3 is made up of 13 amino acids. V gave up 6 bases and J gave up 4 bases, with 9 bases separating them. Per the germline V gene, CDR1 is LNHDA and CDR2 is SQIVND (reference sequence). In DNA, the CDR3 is TGTGCCAGTAGGCAGGGTGGCACCGGGGAGCTGTTTTTT. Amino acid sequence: CASRQGGTGELFF.

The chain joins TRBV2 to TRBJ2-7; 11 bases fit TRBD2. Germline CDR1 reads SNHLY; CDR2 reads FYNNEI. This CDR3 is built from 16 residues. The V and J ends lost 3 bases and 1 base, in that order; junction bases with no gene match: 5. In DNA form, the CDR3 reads TGTGCCAGCAGTGACACCGGGACTAGCGGTTCCTACGAGCAGTACTTC. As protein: CASSDTGTSGSYEQYF.

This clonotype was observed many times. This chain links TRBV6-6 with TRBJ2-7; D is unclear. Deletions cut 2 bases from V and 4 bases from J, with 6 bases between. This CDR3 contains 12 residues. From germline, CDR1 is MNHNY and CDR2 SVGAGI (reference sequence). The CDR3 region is CASSYDGYEQYF. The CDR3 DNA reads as TGTGCCAGCAGTTACGACGGGTACGAGCAGTACTTC.

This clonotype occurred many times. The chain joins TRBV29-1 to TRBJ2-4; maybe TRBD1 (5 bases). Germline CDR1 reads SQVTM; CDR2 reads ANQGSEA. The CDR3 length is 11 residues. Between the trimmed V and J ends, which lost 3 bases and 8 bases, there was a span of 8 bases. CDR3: CSVDDSYIQYF. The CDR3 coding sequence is TGCAGCGTTGATGACAGCTACATTCAGTACTTC.